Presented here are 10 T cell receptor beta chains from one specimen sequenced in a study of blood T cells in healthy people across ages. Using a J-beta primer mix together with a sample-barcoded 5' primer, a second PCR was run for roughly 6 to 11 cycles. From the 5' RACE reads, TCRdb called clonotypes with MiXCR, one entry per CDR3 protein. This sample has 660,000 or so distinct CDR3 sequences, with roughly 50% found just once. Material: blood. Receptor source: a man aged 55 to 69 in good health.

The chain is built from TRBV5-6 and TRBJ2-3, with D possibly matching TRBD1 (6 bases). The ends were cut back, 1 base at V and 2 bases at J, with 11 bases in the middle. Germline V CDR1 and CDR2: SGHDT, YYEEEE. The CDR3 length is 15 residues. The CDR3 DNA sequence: TGTGCCAGCAGCTTGTTGACAGGCTACACAGATACGCAGTATTTT. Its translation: CASSLLTGYTDTQYF.

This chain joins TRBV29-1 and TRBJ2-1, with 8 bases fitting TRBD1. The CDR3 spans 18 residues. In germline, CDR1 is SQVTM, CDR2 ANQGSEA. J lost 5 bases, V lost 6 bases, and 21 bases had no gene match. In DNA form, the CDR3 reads TGCAGCGTGGGGGCAGGGGGCCAACCAGGGGCGACTCACAATGAGCAGTTCTTC. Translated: CSVGAGGQPGATHNEQFF.

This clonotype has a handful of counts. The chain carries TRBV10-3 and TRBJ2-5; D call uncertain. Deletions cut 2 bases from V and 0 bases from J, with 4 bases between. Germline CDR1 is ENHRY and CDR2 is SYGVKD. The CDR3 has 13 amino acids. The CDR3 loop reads CAISEGNQETQYF. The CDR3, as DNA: TGTGCCATCAGTGAGGGGAACCAAGAGACCCAGTACTTC.

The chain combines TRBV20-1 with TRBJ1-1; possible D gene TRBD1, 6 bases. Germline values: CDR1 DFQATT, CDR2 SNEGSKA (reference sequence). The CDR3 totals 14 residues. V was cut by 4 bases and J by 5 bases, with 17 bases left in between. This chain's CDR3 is CSAKAWGALTEAFF. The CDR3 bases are TGCAGTGCTAAGGCCTGGGGGGCATTGACTGAAGCTTTCTTT.

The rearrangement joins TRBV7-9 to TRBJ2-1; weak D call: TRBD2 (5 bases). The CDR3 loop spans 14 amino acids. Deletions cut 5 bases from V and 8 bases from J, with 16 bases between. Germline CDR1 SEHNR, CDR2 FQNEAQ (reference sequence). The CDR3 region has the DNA TGTGCCAGCAGCCCTCGCGGGCCCCCCGATGAGCAGTTCTTC. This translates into CASSPRGPPDEQFF.

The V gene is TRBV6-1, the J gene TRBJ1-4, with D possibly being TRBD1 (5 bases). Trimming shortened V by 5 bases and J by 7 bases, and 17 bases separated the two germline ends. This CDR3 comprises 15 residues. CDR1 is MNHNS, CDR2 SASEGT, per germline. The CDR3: CASSLPPGVGEKLFF. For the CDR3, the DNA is TGTGCCAGCAGTCTCCCTCCGGGGGTGGGTGAAAAACTGTTTTTT.

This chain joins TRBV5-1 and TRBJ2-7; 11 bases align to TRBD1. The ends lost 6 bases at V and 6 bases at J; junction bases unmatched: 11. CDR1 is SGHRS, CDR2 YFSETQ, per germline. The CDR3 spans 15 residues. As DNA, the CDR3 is TGCGCCAGCACCATGGGGACAGGGGGATTTGGCGAGCAGTACTTC. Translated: CASTMGTGGFGEQYF.

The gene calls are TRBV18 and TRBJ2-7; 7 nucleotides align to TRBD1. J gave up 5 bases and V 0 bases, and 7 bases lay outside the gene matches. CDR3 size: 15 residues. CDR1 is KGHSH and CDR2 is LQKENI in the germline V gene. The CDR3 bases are TGTGCCAGCTCACCACCGGGACAGTCTGTTAACGAGCAGTACTTC. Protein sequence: CASSPPGQSVNEQYF.

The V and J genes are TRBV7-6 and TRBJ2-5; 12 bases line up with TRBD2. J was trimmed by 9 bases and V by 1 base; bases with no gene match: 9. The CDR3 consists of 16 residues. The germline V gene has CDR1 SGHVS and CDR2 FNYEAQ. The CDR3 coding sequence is TGTGCCAGCAGCTTAGAGCGACTAGCGGGGGCCGGGGCCCAGTACTTC. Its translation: CASSLERLAGAGAQYF.

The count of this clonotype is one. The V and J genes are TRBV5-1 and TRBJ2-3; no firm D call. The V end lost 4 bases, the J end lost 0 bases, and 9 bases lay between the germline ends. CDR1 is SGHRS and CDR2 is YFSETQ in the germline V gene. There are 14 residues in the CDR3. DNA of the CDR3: TGCGCCAGCAGCATCGACGGAAGCACAGATACGCAGTATTTT. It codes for CASSIDGSTDTQYF.